This passage covers 31 T cell receptor beta chains from one sample sequenced in a study of blood T cell repertoires in COVID-19. TCRdb's copy holds only in-frame clones and misses some; the assay was immunoSEQ multiplex PCR. In the table there are 250,000 to 350,000 clones, around four fifths of which are singletons. The sequenced material came from peripheral blood. All receptors derive from a woman aged 45 to 65 with acute or convalescent COVID-19.

The V gene is TRBV6-1, the J gene TRBJ1-2; 7 nucleotides match TRBD1. V shed 1 base, J shed 4 bases, and the junction held 3 bases outside the gene matches. Germline values: CDR1 MNHNS, CDR2 SASEGT. This CDR3 spans 14 amino acids. The CDR3 spells CASSEEAGGYGYTF. The CDR3 DNA sequence: TGTGCCAGCAGTGAAGAGGCAGGGGGCTATGGCTACACCTTC.

V and J are TRBV9 and TRBJ1-1; D unresolved. Trimming left V 0 bases short and J 0 bases short, with 9 bases between. This CDR3 is built from 15 residues. CDR1 is SGDLS, CDR2 YYNGEE, per germline. In nucleotides, the CDR3 is TGTGCCAGCAGCGTAGTTGCAGAGGTGAACACTGAAGCTTTCTTT. This translates into CASSVVAEVNTEAFF.

This chain joins TRBV6-5 and TRBJ2-7; maybe TRBD1 (5 bases). The CDR3 is 14 residues long. V was pared by 6 bases and J by 3 bases, with 15 bases between. Germline V gene data show CDR1 as MNHEY and CDR2 as SVGAGI. CDR3 amino acids: CASRGLGQGYEQYV. The CDR3 coding sequence is TGTGCCAGCAGAGGGTTGGGGCAGGGCTACGAGCAGTACGTC.

V usage is TRBV2 and J usage is TRBJ2-7; TRBD1 matches at 9 bases. J was trimmed by 3 bases and V by 6 bases; bases with no gene match: 9. From germline, CDR1 is SNHLY and CDR2 FYNNEI. The CDR3 totals 15 residues. CDR3: CASRTRQGEIYEQYF. CDR3 nucleotide sequence: TGTGCCAGCAGGACCCGACAGGGGGAGATCTACGAGCAGTACTTC.

The count of this clone is one. The chain has TRBV12-3 or TRBV12-4 and TRBJ1-6; maybe TRBD1 (5 bases). The CDR3 is made up of 12 amino acids. V was trimmed by 7 bases and J by 15 bases, leaving 16 bases between them. The CDR3 DNA follows: TGTGCCAGCACCGATACGGGGGAGCGCCTCCACTTT. It encodes CASTDTGERLHF.

The V gene is TRBV18, the J gene TRBJ2-5, with a tentative D call TRBD1 (6 bases). The CDR3 contains 15 residues. Germline loops: CDR1 KGHSH, CDR2 LQKENI. Trimming shortened V by 4 bases and J by 2 bases, and 14 bases separated the two germline ends. The CDR3 nucleotides read TGTGCCAGCTCACGAGGGGGACACGAACAAGAGACCCAGTACTTC. This codes for CASSRGGHEQETQYF.

The chain carries TRBV7-9 and TRBJ2-2, with 7 bases that match TRBD1. The CDR3 has 13 amino acids. Per the germline V gene, CDR1 is SEHNR and CDR2 is FQNEAQ (reference sequence). With 2 bases clipped from V and 7 bases from J, the junction kept 1 base outside the gene matches. The CDR3 region has the DNA TGTGCCAGCAGCTTACAGGGGGTCGGGGAGCTGTTTTTT. Encoded protein: CASSLQGVGELFF. The variable domain in full, with the rest retrieved from reference TRBV7-9 and TRBJ2-2, is DTGVSQNPRHKITKRGQNVTFRCDPISEHNRLYWYRQTLGQGPEFLTYFQNEAQLEKSRLLSDRFSAERPKGSFSTLEIQRTEQGDSAMYLCASSLQGVGELFFGEGSRLTVL.

This clone appeared once. V and J are TRBV10-2 and TRBJ1-1; D is unresolved. Trimming left V 3 bases short and J 0 bases short, with 11 bases between. This CDR3 comprises 15 residues. CDR1 is WSHSY and CDR2 is SAAADI in the germline V gene. The CDR3 is CASSEQLTLNTEAFF. In nucleotides, the CDR3 is TGCGCCAGCAGTGAACAGCTAACCTTGAACACTGAAGCTTTCTTT.

The chain employs TRBV9 and TRBJ2-7; no clear D. The CDR3 totals 13 residues. Germline CDR1 and CDR2: SGDLS and YYNGEE. With 0 bases removed from V and 6 bases from J, the gap between germline ends came to 10 bases. The CDR3 region has the DNA TGTGCCAGCAGCGTAGGGGCATTTGGCGAGCAGTACGTC. Its translation: CASSVGAFGEQYV.

The rearrangement uses TRBV19 and TRBJ2-3; TRBD2 agrees at 8 bases. The V and J ends lost 5 bases and 0 bases, in that order; junction bases with no gene match: 16. This CDR3 is built from 19 residues. The germline V gene has CDR1 LNHDA and CDR2 SQIVND (reference sequence). The CDR3 here is CASSPVGGGRSGSTDTQYF. In nucleotides, the CDR3 is TGTGCCAGTAGTCCCGTCGGGGGCGGGAGGTCGGGTAGCACAGATACGCAGTATTTT.

The J gene is TRBJ2-3, the V gene TRBV7-2; TRBD2 matches 11 bases. V lost 3 bases and J lost 4; bases outside the gene matches: 3. Germline assignment: CDR1 SGHTA and CDR2 FQGNSA. This CDR3 has 15 residues. CDR3 protein: CASSFSGGASDTQYF. The CDR3 bases are TGTGCCAGCAGCTTTAGCGGGGGGGCCTCAGATACGCAGTATTTT. Based on the CDR3 plus reference TRBV7-2 and TRBJ2-3, the full variable domain is GAGVSQSPSNKVTEKGKDVELRCDPISGHTALYWYRQSLGQGLEFLIYFQGNSAPDKSGLPSDRFSAERTGGSVSTLTIQRTQQEDSAVYLCASSFSGGASDTQYFGPGTRLTVL.

CDR3 bases: TGTGCCAGCAGTAGGGGGCGCGGTCAGCCCCAGCATTTT. Amino acid sequence: CASSRGRGQPQHF. The chain is built from TRBV6-6 and TRBJ1-5; 7 nucleotides line up with TRBD1. This CDR3 region has 13 residues. Germline CDR1 and CDR2: MNHNY and SVGAGI (reference sequence). With V trimmed by 5 bases and J by 6 bases, 4 bases remained unmatched.

The chain recombines TRBV7-2 with TRBJ1-2; possibly TRBD1 for D (6 bases). This CDR3 is 15 amino acids long. Germline V gene sequence: CDR1 SGHTA, CDR2 FQGNSA. The V end was cut by 7 bases, the J end by 7 bases, with 22 bases between. CDR3 nucleotide sequence: TGTGCCAGCACCCCTAGCAGGGGCGGCTTGGGTGGCTACACCTTC. Amino acid sequence: CASTPSRGGLGGYTF. Full variable domain (remainder filled in from reference TRBV7-2 and TRBJ1-2): GAGVSQSPSNKVTEKGKDVELRCDPISGHTALYWYRQSLGQGLEFLIYFQGNSAPDKSGLPSDRFSAERTGGSVSTLTIQRTQQEDSAVYLCASTPSRGGLGGYTFGSGTRLTVV.

The genes are TRBV6-4 and TRBJ1-5; D uncertain. V was clipped by 2 bases and J by 7 bases, with 12 bases between them. Germline-derived CDR1 and CDR2 are MRHNA and SNTAGT. The CDR3 length is 14 residues. CDR3 sequence (DNA): TGTGCCAGCAGTGACCTAAAAAATTCCCAGCCCCAGCATTTT. This encodes CASSDLKNSQPQHF.

The V call is TRBV27, the J call TRBJ1-1; the D is unclear. Looked up from germline, CDR1 is MNHEY and CDR2 is SMNVEV (reference sequence). V was trimmed by 5 bases and J by 4 bases, leaving 11 bases between them. The CDR3 consists of 13 residues. This chain's CDR3 is CASSPYPGTEAFF. CDR3 DNA sequence: TGTGCCAGCAGTCCCTACCCCGGCACTGAAGCTTTCTTT.

The chain is built from TRBV5-1 and TRBJ2-1, with 10 bases lining up with TRBD2. J gave up 7 bases and V 2 bases, and 6 bases lay outside the gene matches. The CDR3 length is 15 residues. In germline, CDR1 is SGHRS, CDR2 YFSETQ. DNA of the CDR3: TGCGCCAGCAGCTTTAGCACTAGCGGGAATAATGAGCAGTTCTTC. This gives the protein CASSFSTSGNNEQFF.

This clone was observed a handful of times. The chain links TRBV5-1 to TRBJ2-1, with 11 bases identical to TRBD2. The CDR3 length is 14 residues. Germline trimming cut 5 bases from V and 8 bases from J; bases unmatched to any gene: 6. CDR1 and CDR2 (germline): SGHRS, YFSETQ. CDR3 sequence: CASSLAGGSDEQFF. CDR3 coding DNA: TGCGCCAGCAGTCTAGCGGGAGGTTCTGATGAGCAGTTCTTC.

The V call is TRBV10-3, the J call TRBJ2-1; 7 bases line up with TRBD2. The CDR3 has 16 amino acids. Per the germline V gene, CDR1 is ENHRY and CDR2 is SYGVKD. The junction had 9 bases not matched to a gene; V was cut back by 0 bases and J by 7 bases. The CDR3 reads CAISESAGVGRNEQFF. The CDR3 coding sequence is TGTGCCATCAGTGAGTCTGCGGGGGTAGGTAGAAATGAGCAGTTCTTC.

This clone was seen repeatedly, ten times or more. V and J are TRBV2 and TRBJ2-2, with 8 bases fitting TRBD1. The germline gives CDR1 SNHLY, CDR2 FYNNEI. The CDR3 consists of 13 residues. The V and J ends lost 10 bases and 7 bases, in that order; junction bases with no gene match: 8. This CDR3 reads CAILQGAGGELFF. CDR3 sequence (DNA): TGTGCCATCCTGCAGGGGGCAGGCGGGGAGCTGTTTTTT.

This clone was seen once. CDR3 loop: CATSDGTFGYTF. CDR3 bases: TGTGCCACCAGTGATGGGACATTTGGCTACACCTTC. The chain uses TRBV24-1 and TRBJ1-2; maybe TRBD1 (6 bases). CDR3 length: 12 amino acids. Trimming took 3 bases from V and 7 from J, leaving 8 bases between them. Germline V gene data show CDR1 as KGHDR and CDR2 as SFDVKD.

The chain employs TRBV29-1 and TRBJ1-1, with no clear D. CDR1 and CDR2 from the germline V gene are SQVTM and ANQGSEA. CDR3 length: 11 amino acids. V was cut by 6 bases and J by 1 base, with 6 bases left in between. The CDR3, as DNA: TGCAGCGTCAGACAGAACACTGAAGCTTTCTTT. Protein sequence: CSVRQNTEAFF.

J is TRBJ2-1 and V is TRBV9, with 10 positions matching TRBD2. The trim removed 0 bases at V and 4 bases at J, leaving 4 bases unmatched. Germline loops: CDR1 SGDLS, CDR2 YYNGEE. The CDR3 is 16 residues long. Here the CDR3 reads CASSVVMTSGYNEQFF. The CDR3 DNA reads TGTGCCAGCAGCGTAGTTATGACTAGCGGGTACAATGAGCAGTTCTTC.

The J gene is TRBJ1-6, the V gene TRBV5-1; 7 nucleotides agree with TRBD1. Germline V lookup: CDR1 SGHRS, CDR2 YFSETQ. This CDR3 is 16 amino acids long. V was clipped by 2 bases and J by 3 bases; unmatched bases: 5. As DNA, the CDR3 is TGCGCCAGCAGCTTAGGGACAGAGGACTATAATTCACCCCTCCACTTT. This sequence encodes CASSLGTEDYNSPLHF.

V is TRBV6-6 and J is TRBJ2-6; the match to TRBD1 covers 11 bases. The germline V gene has CDR1 MNHNY and CDR2 SVGAGI (reference sequence). The trim removed 5 bases at V and 2 bases at J, leaving 5 bases unmatched. This CDR3 contains 17 residues. This CDR3 reads CASSHGQGAAGANVLTF. The CDR3 nucleotides read TGTGCCAGCAGTCATGGACAGGGGGCGGCTGGGGCCAACGTCCTGACTTTC.

The J gene is TRBJ1-1, the V gene TRBV6-5; D is unresolved. V lost 6 bases and J lost 2, with 4 bases in between. This CDR3 is 11 amino acids long. Germline V gene lookup returns CDR1 MNHEY and CDR2 SVGAGI. The CDR3 DNA reads TGTGCCAGCAGGGCAAACACTGAAGCTTTCTTT. As protein: CASRANTEAFF.

This sequence joins TRBV5-4 and TRBJ2-5, with 7 positions matching TRBD1. The CDR3 length is 14 residues. V shed 0 bases and J 5 bases; nucleotides not matched to a gene: 4. Germline-derived CDR1 and CDR2 are SGHNT and YYREEE (reference sequence). In DNA form, the CDR3 reads TGTGCCAGCAGCTTGGAAGGGGGCGTTGAGACCCAGTACTTC. Translating gives CASSLEGGVETQYF.

V and J are TRBV5-1 and TRBJ1-1; no clear D. CDR1 SGHRS and CDR2 YFSETQ come from the germline V gene. There are 14 residues in the CDR3. The V gene lost 0 bases and the J gene lost 4 bases, with 10 bases spanning the gap. CDR3 sequence: CASSLGAEGTEAFF. CDR3 DNA: TGCGCCAGCAGCTTGGGGGCCGAGGGCACTGAAGCTTTCTTT. Supplemented by reference TRBV5-1 and TRBJ1-1, the full variable domain reads KAGVTQTPRYLIKTRGQQVTLSCSPISGHRSVSWYQQTPGQGLQFLFEYFSETQRNKGNFPGRFSGRQFSNSRSEMNVSTLELGDSALYLCASSLGAEGTEAFFGQGTRLTVV.

This clone was counted only a few times. The chain combines TRBV2 with TRBJ1-1; D is undetermined. V was clipped by 5 bases and J by 0 bases, with 13 bases between them. The CDR3 is 15 residues long. Germline CDR1 reads SNHLY; CDR2 reads FYNNEI. The CDR3 reads CASSPRGQLNTEAFF. The CDR3, as DNA: TGTGCCAGCAGTCCCCGCGGGCAGTTGAACACTGAAGCTTTCTTT.

This clone was counted only a few times. This chain links TRBV28 with TRBJ1-2; D is ambiguous. The V end lost 1 base, the J end lost 5 bases, and 5 bases lay between the germline ends. Per the germline V gene, CDR1 is MDHEN and CDR2 is SYDVKM. The CDR3 length is 12 residues. The CDR3 region is CASSLSRYGYTF. The CDR3 nucleotides are TGTGCCAGCAGTTTATCCAGATATGGCTACACCTTC.

DNA of the CDR3: TGTGCCGGGGTCGGAGGGAGCTCCTACGAGCAGTACTTC. Amino acid sequence: CAGVGGSSYEQYF. The chain uses TRBV2 and TRBJ2-7; D is perhaps TRBD2 (6 bases). Trimming removed 11 bases from V and 0 bases from J, with 14 bases in between. The CDR3 is 13 residues long. Germline assignment: CDR1 SNHLY and CDR2 FYNNEI.

The chain joins TRBV6-2 or TRBV6-3 to TRBJ1-1; maybe TRBD1 (6 bases). Trimming pared 2 bases from V and 6 bases from J, leaving 19 bases between. This CDR3 is built from 16 residues. Germline V lookup: CDR1 MNHEY, CDR2 SVGEGT. The CDR3 region has the DNA TGTGCCAGCAGTTACGTCGTGGGGGCGCAGGTCCCTGAAGCTTTCTTT. Its translation is CASSYVVGAQVPEAFF.